The present T cell receptor (beta chain) was sequenced within a study of tumor and adjacent non-tumor tissue in lung cancer. The wider study: Patients were aged 31 to 76, around ten men and about five women, stage I to III.

Note on this clonotype: Its specificity is not known.

This CDR3 comprises 13 residues. Germline-derived CDR1 and CDR2 are MNHEY and SVGEGT. V lost 7 bases to trimming and J lost 5 bases, with 13 bases between them. RNA was extracted from bulk tissue without any cell sorting. Distant lung tissue was collected more than 3 cm away from the tumor edge. Study findings and constraints: Top 100 clones took a larger repertoire share in normal lung. Tumor tissue had significantly higher TCR diversity than normal lung.

The library came from three nested PCR rounds adapted from ARM-PCR protocols. One entry per CDR3 protein results from TCRdb running MiXCR on the multiplex PCR reads. The sample shows over 80,000 distinct CDR3 sequences, 80% of them seen only once. The clonotype comes from a man aged 55 to 69 with small cell lung cancer. This rearrangement joins TRBV6-2 or TRBV6-3 to TRBJ2-3; D gene unclear. Material for sequencing was distant non-tumor lung tissue. The CDR3: CASNPGLKDTQYF. Written as DNA, the CDR3 is TGTGCCAGCAACCCTGGGTTAAAAGATACGCAGTATTTT.